This T cell receptor beta chain emerged from a study of shared clonotypes between healthy human individuals. The CDR3 is 16 amino acids. Trimming pared 5 bases from V and 6 bases from J, leaving 19 bases between. Germline CDR1 MNHEY, CDR2 SMNVEV (reference sequence). Profiled with immunoSEQ multiplex PCR; TCRdb holds only in-frame clones, not every one. The repertoire has around 1.5 million clones, approximately 98% of them found once; the top ten carry 0.4% to 0.45%. Sequenced sample: naive CD4+ T cells sorted from blood. Subset indicated: CD45RA+ positively selected. The TCR was taken from a man under 40 in good health. The chain carries TRBV27 and TRBJ2-2, with D perhaps TRBD2 (6 bases). CDR3 residues: CASSPRDFPWPGELFF. Written as DNA, the CDR3 is TGTGCCAGCAGTCCTAGGGACTTCCCCTGGCCCGGGGAGCTGTTTTTT.